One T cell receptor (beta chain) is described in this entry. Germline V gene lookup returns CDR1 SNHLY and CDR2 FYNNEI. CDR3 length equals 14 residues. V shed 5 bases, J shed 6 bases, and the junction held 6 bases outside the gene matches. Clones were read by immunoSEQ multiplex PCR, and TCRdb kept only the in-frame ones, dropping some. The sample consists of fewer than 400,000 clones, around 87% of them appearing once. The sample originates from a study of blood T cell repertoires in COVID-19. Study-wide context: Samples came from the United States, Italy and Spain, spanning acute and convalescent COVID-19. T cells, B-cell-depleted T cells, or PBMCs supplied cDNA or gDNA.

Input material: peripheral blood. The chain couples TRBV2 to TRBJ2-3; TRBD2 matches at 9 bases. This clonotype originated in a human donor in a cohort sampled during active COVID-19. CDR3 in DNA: TGTGCCAGCAGTAAGCGGGAGGTGTCTGATACGCAGTATTTT. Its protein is CASSKREVSDTQYF.